This T cell receptor (beta chain) originates from a study of Ad26.COV2.S vaccination and SARS-CoV-2 variants. Germline lookup yields CDR1 MGHRA and CDR2 YSYEKL. There are 12 residues in the CDR3. The V end lost 0 bases, the J end lost 12 bases, and 9 bases lay between the germline ends. Profiling relied on immunoSEQ multiplex PCR, and the TCRdb table lists in-frame clones only, not all of them. The table records about 370,000 clones, around nine tenths of them present only once. Treatment of the sample: some 20 received Ad26.COV2.S at low or high dose, single or two shots; a few received placebo; per-sample allocation not given. Collection of the samples took place on day 63 after the first injection of vaccine or placebo.

This material consisted of peripheral blood, taken in a trial of Ad26.COV2.S vaccine versus placebo. The source is a person aged 18-60 years who received the Ad26.COV2.S COVID-19 vaccine or a placebo. The chain employs TRBV4-1 and TRBJ2-1; no clear D. CDR3 residues: CASSQDQVLQFF. CDR3 coding DNA: TGCGCCAGCAGCCAAGATCAAGTGTTGCAGTTCTTC.